This T cell receptor (beta chain) was identified in a study of T cell repertoires in cytomegalovirus infection. Study-level results: It was HLA-C-restricted CMV-specific TCR beta clonotypes that dominated the response ex vivo. Carriers of CMV and the relevant HLA type were discriminated by public TCR beta frequency.

Germline V gene sequence: CDR1 MRHNA, CDR2 SNTAGT. CDR3 length equals 15 residues. The J segment lost 9 bases and the V segment lost 3 bases, leaving 10 bases of the junction unmatched. Via MiXCR, TCRdb re-called the reads, giving one row per CDR3 protein. The sample has 230,000 or so distinct CDR3 sequences; around 15% are singletons. This clonotype has a single count. Its antigen is still unknown. Input material: CD8+ T cells from PBMCs. The clonotype originates from a human donor in good health (CMV status not recorded). Some clones in this sample may be carry-over from other donors' samples. The chain recombines TRBV6-4 with TRBJ2-1, with 8 bases that match TRBD2. The CDR3 here is CASSEEVAGYAEQFF. DNA for the CDR3: TGTGCCAGCAGTGAGGAGGTAGCGGGGTACGCTGAGCAGTTCTTC.